The clone carrying this T cell receptor (beta chain) was detected only a few times. What it recognizes is unknown. This entry belongs to a study of cytomegalovirus exposure and HLA in healthy donors. Findings of the study overall: Cytomegalovirus association was assigned to over 150 TCR beta chains. Follow-up analysis seemed to connect common viral pathogens with several of the most significant clusters identified.

Germline lookup yields CDR1 LGHNA and CDR2 YSLEER. CDR3 length: 13 residues. The V end lost 1 base, the J end lost 7 bases, and 7 bases lay between the germline ends. Researchers ran the PCR with 60 Vbeta and 13 Jbeta primers. Sequencing was performed with immunoSEQ multiplex PCR; in TCRdb, only in-frame clones are kept and a portion is missing. The table records 120,000 or so clones, 15% of them present only once. The sequencing input was PBMCs. The V and J genes are TRBV4-3 and TRBJ2-2; D not certain. The clonotype originates from a woman between 18 and 29 years old in good health and CMV-seronegative. The CDR3 nucleotides read TGCGCCAGCAGCCAAGTAGGAGTCGGGGAGCTGTTTTTT. This codes for CASSQVGVGELFF.